The T cell receptor beta chain under discussion was sequenced for a study of cytomegalovirus exposure and HLA in healthy donors. This CDR3 has 17 residues. Unmatched junction bases numbered 5, after V lost 0 bases and J lost 3 bases. Germline CDR1 is LGHNA and CDR2 is YNFKEQ. The PCR used 60 Vbeta and 13 Jbeta primers. The method was immunoSEQ multiplex PCR; TCRdb's version includes in-frame clones alone and lacks a portion of them. The sample contains 100,000 to 150,000 clones, about 80% of which appear only once. Study-level results: Several of the most significant clusters were apparently associated with common viral pathogens in a later analysis. It was reported that TCR beta sequences correctly inferred the HLA-A and HLA-B alleles for most subjects.

In regard to this clone: The antigen is unknown.

The specimen was PBMCs. The TCR sequence derives from a middle-aged woman in good health and CMV-seronegative. The chain uses TRBV4-2 and TRBJ2-2; 9 bases align to TRBD2. As DNA, the CDR3 is TGTGCCAGCAGCCAAGATGGAGCGGGGGGTTACACCGGGGAGCTGTTTTTT. This gives the protein CASSQDGAGGYTGELFF.